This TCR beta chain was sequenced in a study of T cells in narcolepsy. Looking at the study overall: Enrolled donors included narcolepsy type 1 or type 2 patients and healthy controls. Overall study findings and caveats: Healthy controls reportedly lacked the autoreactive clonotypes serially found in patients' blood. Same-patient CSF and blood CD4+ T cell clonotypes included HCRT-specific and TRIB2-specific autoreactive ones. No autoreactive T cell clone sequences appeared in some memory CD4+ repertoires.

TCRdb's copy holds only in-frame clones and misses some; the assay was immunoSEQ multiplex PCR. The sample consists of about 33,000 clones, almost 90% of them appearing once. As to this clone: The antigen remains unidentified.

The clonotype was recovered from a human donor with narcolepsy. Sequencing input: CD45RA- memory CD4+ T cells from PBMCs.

CDR3 DNA: TGTGCCAGCAGGCTAACCGGGGGAGATACCGGGGAGCTGTTTTTT. As protein: CASRLTGGDTGELFF. The chain employs TRBV11-2 and TRBJ2-2; D possibly corresponds to TRBD2 (6 bases). CDR3 size: 15 residues. V shed 6 bases and J shed 5 bases, with 16 bases lying between them. CDR1 is SGHAT and CDR2 is FQNNGV in the germline V gene. The full variable domain, rest sourced from reference TRBV11-2 and TRBJ2-2, is EAGVAQSPRYKIIEKRQSVAFWCNPISGHATLYWYQQILGQGPKLLIQFQNNGVVDDSQLPKDRFSAERLKGVDSTLKIQPAKLEDSAVYLCASRLTGGDTGELFFGEGSRLTVL.